Detailed here is one T cell receptor beta chain. In the authors' methods: By means of reference gene primer amplification, nucleated cell counts were estimated. This table comes from immunoSEQ multiplex PCR, and its TCRdb copy is limited to in-frame clones, with some not included. Clone size and the V and J calls come from that table; the DNA yielded D and trimming. The table lists about 250,000 clones, just under 85% of them singletons. This record comes from a study of blood T cell repertoires in COVID-19. Looking at the study overall: The study drew acute and convalescent COVID-19 samples from the United States, Italy and Spain. The cDNA or gDNA used as material had been derived from T cells, B-cell-depleted T cells, or PBMCs.

J lost 4 bases, V lost 4 bases, and 7 bases had no gene match. CDR1 and CDR2 (germline): KGHSH, LQKENI. This CDR3 spans 17 amino acids. Sequenced material: peripheral blood. The chain is built from TRBV18 and TRBJ2-1, with 13 bases matching TRBD2. The receptor was isolated from a man older than 75 with acute or convalescent COVID-19. As DNA, the CDR3 is TGTGCCAGCTCACTGAGGACTAGCGGGAGTACGTACAATGAGCAGTTCTTC. It encodes CASSLRTSGSTYNEQFF.